This entry lists 17 T cell receptor beta chains sequenced from one sample in a study of blood T cell repertoires in COVID-19. The assay was immunoSEQ multiplex PCR, and TCRdb's table has in-frame clones only and misses some. The sample holds roughly 300,000 clones, 75% to 95% seen once. Material: peripheral blood. The receptors here all came from a woman in her 30s with COVID-19, enrolled during active disease.

The gene calls are TRBV7-9 and TRBJ1-1, with D possibly matching TRBD1 (5 bases). CDR3 length: 14 residues. The V end was cut by 0 bases, the J end by 4 bases, with 9 bases between. CDR1 SEHNR and CDR2 FQNEAQ come from the germline V gene (reference sequence). The CDR3 region is CASSLAQGFTEAFF. The CDR3 bases are TGTGCCAGCAGCTTAGCGCAGGGTTTCACTGAAGCTTTCTTT.

The chain carries TRBV27 and TRBJ2-2; 10 nucleotides agree with TRBD1. V lost 2 bases, J lost 7 bases, and 10 bases stayed unmatched. This CDR3 region has 17 residues. In germline, CDR1 is MNHEY, CDR2 SMNVEV (reference sequence). The CDR3 DNA is TGTGCCAGCAGTTTAAGTTTTGACAGGGGGCGGGTCGGGGAGCTGTTTTTT. Translation: CASSLSFDRGRVGELFF.

The rearrangement links TRBV30 to TRBJ2-5; TRBD1 is a possible D gene (5 bases). Germline V gives CDR1 GTSNPN, CDR2 SVGIG (reference sequence). The CDR3 sequence is 13 residues long. V was cut by 6 bases and J by 0 bases, with 11 bases left in between. CDR3 amino acids: CACRVGYQETQYF. Here the CDR3 DNA reads TGTGCCTGCAGGGTGGGGTACCAAGAGACCCAGTACTTC.

The chain joins TRBV5-6 to TRBJ1-3; TRBD1 is a possible D gene (6 bases). The germline V gene has CDR1 SGHDT and CDR2 YYEEEE. V was shortened by 4 bases and J by 2 bases, with 16 bases between the two germline ends. This CDR3 contains 16 residues. CDR3 protein: CASSTFYRETGNTIYF. CDR3 bases: TGTGCCAGCAGCACATTTTACAGGGAGACTGGAAACACCATATATTTT.

V is TRBV19 and J is TRBJ2-1; possible D gene TRBD1, 5 bases. V shed 3 bases and J shed 10 bases, with 22 bases lying between them. The CDR3 has 16 residues. CDR1 LNHDA and CDR2 SQIVND come from the germline V gene (reference sequence). The DNA for the CDR3 is TGTGCCAGTAGTATGAGTCTGGACACCAAACTGGGGGAGCAGTTCTTC. Translating gives CASSMSLDTKLGEQFF.

The J gene is TRBJ2-7, the V gene TRBV5-1; D not resolved. Looked up from germline, CDR1 is SGHRS and CDR2 is YFSETQ. The CDR3 totals 12 residues. V dropped 2 bases and J dropped 5 bases, with 8 bases sitting between them. The CDR3 protein is CASSFPPDEQYF. Here the CDR3 DNA reads TGCGCCAGCAGCTTCCCGCCAGACGAGCAGTACTTC.

The gene calls are TRBV30 and TRBJ2-3, with TRBD2 matching 8 bases. This CDR3 is 15 amino acids long. After removal of 3 bases from V and 1 base from J, the junction contained 6 bases not matched to a gene. CDR1 GTSNPN and CDR2 SVGIG come from the germline V gene (reference sequence). CDR3 nucleotides: TGTGCCTGGAGCCATAGCGGGGCCGGCACAGATACGCAGTATTTT. Its protein is CAWSHSGAGTDTQYF.

A few counts support this clone. The chain combines TRBV30 with TRBJ2-3, with D possibly TRBD2 on 6 matching bases. Between the trimmed V and J ends, which lost 0 bases and 0 bases, there was a span of 10 bases. CDR3 length: 15 amino acids. Germline V gene lookup returns CDR1 GTSNPN and CDR2 SVGIG (reference sequence). In DNA, the CDR3 is TGTGCCTGGAGTGTAGGAGGGCGTAGCACAGATACGCAGTATTTT. Protein product: CAWSVGGRSTDTQYF.

This sequence joins TRBV5-1 and TRBJ1-2; TRBD1 might be the D (6 bases). Germline V lookup: CDR1 SGHRS, CDR2 YFSETQ. The CDR3 has 16 residues. V gave up 0 bases and J gave up 5 bases, with 17 bases separating them. CDR3 sequence (DNA): TGCGCCAGCAGCTTGGCTCACAGGGCTTCGGGTTATGGCTACACCTTC. Amino acid sequence: CASSLAHRASGYGYTF.

The V gene is TRBV29-1, the J gene TRBJ2-3, with 13 bases lining up with TRBD2. The CDR3 has 15 amino acids. The ends lost 6 bases at V and 5 bases at J; junction bases unmatched: 8. CDR1 is SQVTM and CDR2 is ANQGSEA in the germline V gene. CDR3 DNA: TGCAGCGTCCTTGGACTAGCGGGAGTGGGAGATACGCAGTATTTT. The encoded protein is CSVLGLAGVGDTQYF.

The chain links TRBV7-8 to TRBJ1-4; 7 nucleotides align to TRBD1. Germline assignment: CDR1 SGHVS and CDR2 FQNEAQ. The CDR3 consists of 14 residues. Losses at the gene ends were 5 bases for V and 2 bases for J; bases not matched to a gene: 2. CDR3 in amino acids: CASSPTGTNEKLFF. CDR3 coding DNA: TGTGCCAGCAGCCCGACAGGGACTAATGAAAAACTGTTTTTT.

The genes are TRBV6-4 and TRBJ1-6, with 7 bases identical to TRBD1. The length of the CDR3 is 15 residues. V dropped 6 bases and J dropped 7; count of bases not matched to a gene: 9. Germline V gene data show CDR1 as MRHNA and CDR2 as SNTAGT. The CDR3 sequence: CASRAGTAQNSPLHF. CDR3 DNA sequence: TGTGCCAGCAGAGCCGGGACAGCCCAAAATTCACCCCTCCACTTT.

The CDR3 loop is CSASRGQGMEETQYF. The CDR3 bases are TGCAGTGCTAGTCGGGGACAGGGGATGGAAGAGACCCAGTACTTC. The V gene is TRBV20-1, the J gene TRBJ2-5; 10 nucleotides line up with TRBD1. The J segment lost 3 bases and the V segment lost 3 bases, leaving 7 bases of the junction unmatched. The CDR3 spans 15 residues. Germline CDR1 DFQATT, CDR2 SNEGSKA (reference sequence).

The chain links TRBV6-6 to TRBJ1-5; 10 nucleotides align to TRBD1. Germline loops: CDR1 MNHNY, CDR2 SVGAGI (reference sequence). The CDR3 is made up of 17 amino acids. Trimming removed 5 bases from V and 4 bases from J; junction bases left unmatched: 11. The CDR3 sequence: CASSPEGTGVGNQPQHF. The CDR3 region has the DNA TGTGCCAGCAGTCCCGAGGGGACAGGGGTGGGAAATCAGCCCCAGCATTTT.

A word on this clone: The same CDR3 arises from other DNA sequences in this sample as well. The DNA of the CDR3 is TGTGCCAGCAGTTTATCCCAGGGGCGGAATTCACCCCTCCACTTT. It specifies CASSLSQGRNSPLHF. This sequence joins TRBV27 and TRBJ1-6; TRBD1 is a possible D gene (6 bases). Between the trimmed V and J ends, which lost 0 bases and 7 bases, there was a span of 10 bases. The germline V gene has CDR1 MNHEY and CDR2 SMNVEV (reference sequence). The CDR3 spans 15 residues.

DNA of the CDR3: TGTGCCAGCAGTTCCTCGGGACTGTCAAGCTATGGCTACACCTTC. Its translation is CASSSSGLSSYGYTF. The V gene is TRBV9, the J gene TRBJ1-2; weak D call: TRBD1 (5 bases). CDR1 and CDR2 (germline): SGDLS, YYNGEE. CDR3 size: 15 residues. The ends were cut back, 5 bases at V and 4 bases at J, with 18 bases in the middle.

The genes are TRBV20-1 and TRBJ2-1; 11 bases map to TRBD2. This CDR3 is 17 amino acids long. Losses at the gene ends were 3 bases for V and 4 bases for J; bases not matched to a gene: 11. From germline, CDR1 is DFQATT and CDR2 SNEGSKA (reference sequence). Here the CDR3 DNA reads TGCAGTGCTAGTTTAGCGGGAGGGCCGGGGGCTTACAATGAGCAGTTCTTC. It specifies CSASLAGGPGAYNEQFF.